Listed here are 8 T cell receptor beta chains from one sample, sequenced in a study of CD8 T cells in ankylosing spondylitis. Study findings and constraints: Characteristic, it appeared, of ankylosing spondylitis blood was a TCR beta motif of 7 or 8 highly homologous variants.

TCRdb reanalysed the 5' RACE reads using MiXCR and keeps one entry per CDR3 protein. This table has 220,000 or so distinct CDR3 sequences, around 17% appearing once. The antigens these receptors bind are not known. The sequenced material came from blood, either unsorted or a sorted T cell fraction (not recorded which). The origin of the receptors is a male donor with ankylosing spondylitis.

This clonotype turned up a few times. The genes are TRBV3-1 and TRBJ2-1; 7 positions agree with TRBD2. This CDR3 is built from 16 residues. Germline CDR1 is LGHDT and CDR2 is YNNKEL (reference sequence). V shed 4 bases and J 8 bases; nucleotides not matched to a gene: 14. CDR3 nucleotides: TGTGCCAGCAGCCCAATTCTAGCGGTGAATGTCGATGAGCAGTTCTTC. Translated, it gives CASSPILAVNVDEQFF.

The rearrangement joins TRBV5-1 to TRBJ1-1; TRBD1 is a possible D gene (6 bases). V was shortened by 4 bases and J by 3 bases, with 16 bases between the two germline ends. This CDR3 region has 15 residues. Germline V gene sequence: CDR1 SGHRS, CDR2 YFSETQ. CDR3 residues: CASSPFGRGDTEAFF. Written as DNA, the CDR3 is TGCGCCAGCAGCCCGTTCGGCAGGGGAGACACTGAAGCTTTCTTT.

The chain recombines TRBV19 with TRBJ2-5; D remains ambiguous. CDR1 and CDR2 (germline): LNHDA, SQIVND (reference sequence). The CDR3 covers 14 residues. The V gene lost 5 bases and the J gene lost 0 bases, with 10 bases spanning the gap. CDR3 sequence: CASSLSTYQETQYF. The CDR3 DNA reads TGTGCCAGTAGTCTTAGTACGTACCAAGAGACCCAGTACTTC.

The chain has TRBV29-1 and TRBJ2-7, with 10 nucleotides matching TRBD1. Germline loops: CDR1 SQVTM, CDR2 ANQGSEA. The CDR3 loop spans 14 amino acids. V lost 8 bases and J lost 2; bases outside the gene matches: 9. CDR3 sequence: CSYETGQGPYEQYF. The CDR3 DNA sequence: TGCAGCTATGAAACGGGACAGGGGCCCTACGAGCAGTACTTC.

The gene calls are TRBV6-1 and TRBJ2-7; 10 bases line up with TRBD1. Germline loops: CDR1 MNHNS, CDR2 SASEGT. V lost 5 bases and J lost 6; bases outside the gene matches: 4. The CDR3 runs 13 residues. Here the CDR3 reads CASSKTGGGEQYF. CDR3 in DNA: TGTGCCAGCAGTAAGACAGGGGGCGGCGAGCAGTACTTC.

This clonotype showed up just a few times. The chain has TRBV11-2 and TRBJ1-2; no clear D gene. The length of the CDR3 is 15 residues. V dropped 5 bases and J dropped 0 bases, with 13 bases sitting between them. CDR1 and CDR2 (germline): SGHAT, FQNNGV. Written as DNA, the CDR3 is TGTGCCAGCAGCCCAGTTGGGGTAGCTAACTATGGCTACACCTTC. It specifies CASSPVGVANYGYTF.

V is TRBV12-3 or TRBV12-4 and J is TRBJ1-2; unclear D gene. Trimming cost V 5 bases and J 0 bases, with 19 bases left between them. This CDR3 comprises 17 residues. The CDR3 bases are TGTGCCAGCAGTCCCACCCGGGCCCTCCACGCTAACTATGGCTACACCTTC. It yields the protein CASSPTRALHANYGYTF.

On this clonotype itself: Since no conserved phenylalanine or tryptophan closes the CDR3, a read error is the likely cause. V and J are TRBV12-3 or TRBV12-4 and TRBJ1-4; D is ambiguous. The ends were cut back, 3 bases at V and 5 bases at J, with 10 bases in the middle. CDR3 length: 14 residues. CDR3 protein: CASSFGSGNEKLFL. For the CDR3, the DNA is TGTGCCAGCAGTTTTGGGAGTGGAAATGAAAAACTGTTTCTT.